This TCR beta chain was identified during a study of blood T cell repertoires in COVID-19. Study details: Samples taken during acute and convalescent COVID-19 were collected in the United States, Italy and Spain. In each case, the material was cDNA or gDNA derived from T cells, B-cell-depleted T cells, or PBMCs.

Assay used: immunoSEQ multiplex PCR; TCRdb lists only in-frame clones, some missing. The table includes a few hundred thousand clones, about 83% detected once. Trimming stripped 1 base from V and 1 base from J, with 12 bases between. CDR3 length: 15 residues. From germline, CDR1 is SGHRS and CDR2 YFSETQ. J is TRBJ2-7 and V is TRBV5-1; D is unclear. Input material: peripheral blood. The TCR originated in a man aged 25 to 40 who had recovered from COVID-19. The CDR3 DNA follows: TGCGCCAGCAGCTTGTTTGGTGGCAAGTCCTACGAGCAGTACTTC. Amino acid sequence: CASSLFGGKSYEQYF.